The 32 T cell receptor beta chains below were found in one sample sequenced in a study of cytomegalovirus exposure and HLA in healthy donors. A multiplex PCR was run with 60 Vbeta primers and 13 Jbeta primers. The table came from immunoSEQ multiplex PCR; TCRdb's copy has only in-frame clones and leaves some out. Among more than 80,000 clones listed, 60% to 80% were seen once. Material: PBMCs. These receptors came from a female donor in good health and CMV-seronegative.

Here the CDR3 reads CAISESTGGLGNIQYF. The CDR3 DNA sequence: TGTGCCATCAGTGAGTCGACAGGGGGGCTTGGAAACATTCAGTACTTC. The V gene is TRBV10-3, the J gene TRBJ2-4, with 9 bases that match TRBD1. V shed 0 bases and J 6 bases; nucleotides not matched to a gene: 6. Germline V gene lookup returns CDR1 ENHRY and CDR2 SYGVKD. CDR3 length equals 16 residues.

Ten or more counts support this clone. The chain recombines TRBV6-1 with TRBJ1-1; a possible D gene is TRBD1 (6 bases). V lost 7 bases, J lost 4 bases, and 16 bases lay in between. The germline V gene encodes CDR1 MNHNS and CDR2 SASEGT. This CDR3 has 14 residues. In DNA form, the CDR3 reads TGTGCCAGCATAGGACAGAGTAAGACCACTGAAGCTTTCTTT. This translates into CASIGQSKTTEAFF.

The chain carries TRBV2 and TRBJ2-7; 8 positions match TRBD1. V trimming: 5 bases; J trimming: 3 bases; junction bases outside the gene matches: 9. Germline CDR1 reads SNHLY; CDR2 reads FYNNEI. The CDR3 extends over 15 amino acids. This chain's CDR3 is CASSRPPGQDYEQYF. Written as DNA, the CDR3 is TGTGCCAGCAGTAGACCCCCGGGACAGGACTACGAGCAGTACTTC.

V gene TRBV29-1 combines with J gene TRBJ1-2; D might be TRBD1 (6 bases). CDR1 is SQVTM, CDR2 ANQGSEA, per germline. The CDR3 contains 12 residues. The V and J ends lost 5 bases and 3 bases respectively, with 10 bases between them. The DNA of the CDR3 is TGCAGCGTTAGGGGGGGCGACTATGGCTACACCTTC. Translation gives CSVRGGDYGYTF.

Regarding this clone: This could be a read error, since a much larger clone is one nucleotide away. The genes are TRBV7-2 and TRBJ2-6; D ambiguous. Germline V gene data show CDR1 as SGHTA and CDR2 as FQGNSA. V was trimmed by 3 bases and J by 2 bases, leaving 2 bases between them. This CDR3 is 13 amino acids long. DNA for the CDR3: TGTGCCAGCAGCTTCACTGGGGCCAACGTCCTGACTTTC. It encodes CASSFTGANVLTF.

This chain connects TRBV28 to TRBJ2-7; 12 bases fit TRBD1. Trimming removed 4 bases from V and 7 bases from J; junction bases left unmatched: 8. This CDR3 comprises 15 residues. The V gene's germline CDR1 is MDHEN and CDR2 SYDVKM. The CDR3, as DNA: TGTGCCAGCAGTTGGTCCGGGACAGGGGGCGCTGAGCAGTACTTC. It translates to CASSWSGTGGAEQYF.

The rearrangement uses TRBV11-2 and TRBJ1-1, with a tentative D call TRBD1 (6 bases). This CDR3 is 15 amino acids long. From germline, CDR1 is SGHAT and CDR2 FQNNGV. Trimming removed 0 bases at V and 1 base at J, with 9 bases between. The CDR3 coding sequence is TGTGCCAGCAGCTTAGAACGGACAGCGAACACTGAAGCTTTCTTT. Its protein is CASSLERTANTEAFF.

V and J are TRBV7-8 and TRBJ2-5; tentative D call: TRBD1 (5 bases). Trimming took 5 bases from V and 2 from J, leaving 15 bases between them. This CDR3 spans 15 amino acids. From germline, CDR1 is SGHVS and CDR2 FQNEAQ. CDR3 coding DNA: TGTGCCAGCAGCCAGGGCGCGGCGCCACAAGAGACCCAGTACTTC. This translates into CASSQGAAPQETQYF.

This clone was counted only a few times. The gene calls are TRBV30 and TRBJ2-7; D is perhaps TRBD2 (5 bases). Germline V gene lookup returns CDR1 GTSNPN and CDR2 SVGIG (reference sequence). With 1 base removed from V and 0 bases from J, the gap between germline ends came to 10 bases. There are 14 residues in the CDR3. The CDR3 nucleotides read TGTGCCTGGAGTGAGCTAGCTAGCTCCTACGAGCAGTACTTC. Translation: CAWSELASSYEQYF.

This clone has just one count. The V and J genes are TRBV5-4 and TRBJ1-2, with D perhaps TRBD1 (5 bases). This CDR3 is 12 amino acids long. CDR1 and CDR2 from the germline V gene are SGHNT and YYREEE (reference sequence). V was clipped by 0 bases and J by 5 bases, with 5 bases between them. The CDR3 nucleotides read TGTGCCAGCAGCTTGGAGGGGTATGGCTACACCTTC. It codes for CASSLEGYGYTF. Full variable domain (rest looked up from reference TRBV5-4 and TRBJ1-2): ETGVTQSPTHLIKTRGQQVTLRCSSQSGHNTVSWYQQALGQGPQFIFQYYREEENGRGNFPPRFSGLQFPNYSSELNVNALELDDSALYLCASSLEGYGYTFGSGTRLTVV.

This clone was seen only once. The chain joins TRBV5-1 to TRBJ2-3, with TRBD2 matching 8 bases. This CDR3 has 16 residues. The V gene end was trimmed by 4 bases and the J gene end by 5 bases; junction bases not matched to a gene: 12. Germline CDR1 SGHRS, CDR2 YFSETQ. DNA of the CDR3: TGCGCCAGCAGCATTAGCGGGACCAATGGGGGAGATACGCAGTATTTT. It yields the protein CASSISGTNGGDTQYF.

The chain recombines TRBV25-1 with TRBJ2-2, with no clear D. The V gene lost 6 bases and the J gene lost 6 bases, with 11 bases spanning the gap. The CDR3 totals 13 residues. The germline CDR1 and CDR2 sequences are MGHDK and SYGVNS. CDR3: CASSPLPPGELFF. The CDR3 DNA sequence: TGTGCCAGCAGCCCCCTCCCCCCCGGGGAGCTGTTTTTT. Together with reference TRBV25-1 and TRBJ2-2, the CDR3 gives the full variable domain: EADIYQTPRYLVIGTGKKITLECSQTMGHDKMYWYQQDPGMELHLIHYSYGVNSTEKGDLSSESTVSRIRTEHFPLTLESARPSHTSQYLCASSPLPPGELFFGEGSRLTVL.

This clone was counted a few times. This sequence joins TRBV7-2 and TRBJ2-3, with 16 bases that match TRBD2. Germline V gene data show CDR1 as SGHTA and CDR2 as FQGNSA. V shed 5 bases and J 0 bases; nucleotides not matched to a gene: 8. The CDR3 totals 19 residues. The CDR3 sequence: CASSGLGTSGRGSTDTQYF. DNA of the CDR3: TGTGCCAGCAGCGGCCTTGGGACTAGCGGGAGGGGAAGCACAGATACGCAGTATTTT.

This clone was seen only once. The rearrangement uses TRBV5-4 and TRBJ2-2, with 9 bases that match TRBD1. The CDR3 is 16 amino acids. Germline V gene sequence: CDR1 SGHNT, CDR2 YYREEE (reference sequence). The trim removed 4 bases at V and 5 bases at J, leaving 9 bases unmatched. The CDR3 bases are TGTGCCAGCAGCGTGAACAGGGGGCTGGGAACCGGGGAGCTGTTTTTT. It encodes CASSVNRGLGTGELFF.

The gene calls are TRBV11-2 and TRBJ2-1; D uncertain. The ends were cut back, 5 bases at V and 1 base at J, with 12 bases in the middle. CDR1 and CDR2 (germline): SGHAT, FQNNGV. The CDR3 consists of 15 residues. CDR3 region: CASSRSESSYNEQFF. The CDR3, as DNA: TGTGCCAGCAGCCGCTCGGAGTCATCCTACAATGAGCAGTTCTTC.

The CDR3 sequence is CASRMGTGSNQPQHF. CDR3 nucleotides: TGTGCCAGCAGGATGGGGACAGGGAGCAATCAGCCCCAGCATTTT. The chain employs TRBV7-2 and TRBJ1-5; 9 nucleotides agree with TRBD1. V was pared by 6 bases and J by 1 base, with 4 bases of the junction left unmatched. Germline V gene lookup returns CDR1 SGHTA and CDR2 FQGNSA. The CDR3 loop spans 15 amino acids. The full variable domain, in which reference TRBV7-2 and TRBJ1-5 provide the parts outside the CDR3, is GAGVSQSPSNKVTEKGKDVELRCDPISGHTALYWYRQSLGQGLEFLIYFQGNSAPDKSGLPSDRFSAERTGGSVSTLTIQRTQQEDSAVYLCASRMGTGSNQPQHFGDGTRLSIL.

The V gene is TRBV19, the J gene TRBJ1-5, with TRBD1 identical over 7 bases. Germline V gene lookup returns CDR1 LNHDA and CDR2 SQIVND (reference sequence). Trimming cost V 2 bases and J 2 bases; bases outside gene matches: 6. The CDR3 extends over 16 amino acids. The CDR3 coding sequence is TGTGCCAGTAGTATATCCAGGGGGGTGGGCAATCAGCCCCAGCATTTT. Translation gives CASSISRGVGNQPQHF.

A single count supports this clone. This chain uses TRBV30 with TRBJ2-1; D gene ambiguous. Germline assignment: CDR1 GTSNPN and CDR2 SVGIG (reference sequence). Trimming stripped 2 bases from V and 5 bases from J, with 7 bases between. This CDR3 has 12 amino acids. The CDR3 region has the DNA TGTGCCTGGAGTCCATCAAACAATGAGCAGTTCTTC. Its translation: CAWSPSNNEQFF.

This clone occurred a few times. The chain recombines TRBV7-8 with TRBJ2-1, with 7 nucleotides matching TRBD1. From germline, CDR1 is SGHVS and CDR2 FQNEAQ. The CDR3 is made up of 16 amino acids. V was pared by 5 bases and J by 0 bases, with 7 bases of the junction left unmatched. CDR3 residues: CASSPRGTNSYNEQFF. CDR3 nucleotides: TGTGCCAGCAGCCCCAGGGGGACAAACTCCTACAATGAGCAGTTCTTC.

The chain combines TRBV5-5 with TRBJ2-1, with 11 bases identical to TRBD1. This CDR3 spans 15 amino acids. V dropped 2 bases and J dropped 5; count of bases not matched to a gene: 3. Per the germline V gene, CDR1 is SGHKS and CDR2 is YYEKEE (reference sequence). For the CDR3, the DNA is TGTGCCAGCAGCTTTGGGACAGGGGGGGACAATGAGCAGTTCTTC. Translated: CASSFGTGGDNEQFF.

The sample holds a few counts of this clone. The rearrangement uses TRBV5-5 and TRBJ2-7; 9 nucleotides agree with TRBD1. V shed 5 bases and J 2 bases; nucleotides not matched to a gene: 8. Germline CDR1 and CDR2: SGHKS and YYEKEE (reference sequence). CDR3 length: 15 amino acids. The CDR3 DNA reads TGTGCCAGCAGACGGAGGGACAGGGCCCCCTACGAGCAGTACTTC. Encoded protein: CASRRRDRAPYEQYF.

The V call is TRBV27, the J call TRBJ2-5, with 7 bases fitting TRBD2. Germline trimming cut 3 bases from V and 4 bases from J; bases unmatched to any gene: 2. Germline V gene data show CDR1 as MNHEY and CDR2 as SMNVEV (reference sequence). CDR3 length equals 13 residues. The chain's CDR3 is CASSFVAGETQYF. The CDR3 bases are TGTGCCAGCAGTTTCGTAGCGGGAGAGACCCAGTACTTC.

The rearrangement uses TRBV7-2 and TRBJ2-3; weak D call: TRBD1 (5 bases). The germline CDR1 and CDR2 sequences are SGHTA and FQGNSA. The length of the CDR3 is 19 residues. The V gene lost 5 bases and the J gene lost 4 bases, with 28 bases spanning the gap. The CDR3 loop is CASSPRKLASRARSDTQYF. The CDR3 nucleotides are TGTGCCAGCAGCCCCAGAAAACTCGCCTCCAGGGCGAGGTCAGATACGCAGTATTTT.

The J gene is TRBJ1-4, the V gene TRBV9, with 7 bases that match TRBD1. This CDR3 contains 16 residues. The germline CDR1 and CDR2 sequences are SGDLS and YYNGEE. V gave up 4 bases and J gave up 7 bases; unmatched junction bases: 13. The CDR3 nucleotides are TGTGCCAGCAGCCCAGCCTCCGGGACAGCGGTTGAAAAACTGTTTTTT. It codes for CASSPASGTAVEKLFF.

The chain recombines TRBV11-2 with TRBJ2-3, with 8 bases fitting TRBD1. The ends lost 1 base at V and 6 bases at J; junction bases unmatched: 6. This CDR3 is 15 amino acids long. The germline V gene has CDR1 SGHAT and CDR2 FQNNGV. The CDR3 is CASSLGTGHSDTQYF. The DNA for the CDR3 is TGTGCCAGCAGCTTAGGGACAGGGCATTCGGATACGCAGTATTTT. The whole variable domain, remainder taken from reference TRBV11-2 and TRBJ2-3, is EAGVAQSPRYKIIEKRQSVAFWCNPISGHATLYWYQQILGQGPKLLIQFQNNGVVDDSQLPKDRFSAERLKGVDSTLKIQPAKLEDSAVYLCASSLGTGHSDTQYFGPGTRLTVL.

The chain employs TRBV27 and TRBJ1-2, with a possible D match to TRBD1 (6 bases). The CDR3 runs to 13 residues. The V gene's germline CDR1 is MNHEY and CDR2 SMNVEV (reference sequence). V lost 3 bases to trimming and J lost 6 bases, with 11 bases between them. The CDR3 is CASSLRGLDGYTF. DNA for the CDR3: TGTGCCAGCAGTTTGAGGGGGTTAGATGGCTACACCTTC.

This rearrangement joins TRBV7-9 to TRBJ2-7; TRBD1 matches 10 bases. The CDR3 is made up of 15 amino acids. V shed 5 bases and J 4 bases; nucleotides not matched to a gene: 8. From germline, CDR1 is SEHNR and CDR2 FQNEAQ (reference sequence). This CDR3 is CASSKRDRGRYEQYF. CDR3 nucleotide sequence: TGTGCCAGCAGCAAAAGGGACAGGGGAAGGTACGAGCAGTACTTC. Combining the CDR3 with reference TRBV7-9 and TRBJ2-7 gives the whole variable domain DTGVSQNPRHKITKRGQNVTFRCDPISEHNRLYWYRQTLGQGPEFLTYFQNEAQLEKSRLLSDRFSAERPKGSFSTLEIQRTEQGDSAMYLCASSKRDRGRYEQYFGPGTRLTVT.

In its sample, this clone was seen once. The rearrangement uses TRBV14 and TRBJ2-1, with D tentatively TRBD1 (6 bases). V lost 0 bases to trimming and J lost 3 bases, with 9 bases between them. The CDR3 covers 15 residues. Germline V CDR1 and CDR2: SGHDN, FVKESK. In DNA, the CDR3 is TGTGCCAGCAGCCAAGAATGGGGGCTCTACAATGAGCAGTTCTTC. Residues: CASSQEWGLYNEQFF.

This chain joins TRBV4-2 and TRBJ1-2; 9 bases align to TRBD1. CDR3 length: 15 residues. Trimming took 4 bases from V and 6 from J; bases not matched to a gene: 9. CDR1 and CDR2 (germline): LGHNA, YNFKEQ. The CDR3 DNA sequence: TGTGCCAGCAGCCGTCACAGGGGGCGCGACGATGGCTACACCTTC. It specifies CASSRHRGRDDGYTF.

CDR3 coding DNA: TGTGCCAGCAGCACTCAAAGCGGGAGGGTTACCTACGAGCAGTACTTC. Translated, it gives CASSTQSGRVTYEQYF. This chain links TRBV5-4 with TRBJ2-7; 10 bases align to TRBD2. V trimming: 4 bases; J trimming: 2 bases; junction bases outside the gene matches: 9. Looked up from germline, CDR1 is SGHNT and CDR2 is YYREEE (reference sequence). This CDR3 is built from 16 residues.

Concerning this clone: Germline and junction disagree at one end, which may indicate a read error. This chain uses TRBV7-9 with TRBJ1-2, with D possibly being TRBD1 (5 bases). The germline V gene has CDR1 SEHNR and CDR2 FQNEAQ (reference sequence). The CDR3 contains 12 residues. CDR3 sequence (DNA): TGTTCCAGCAGCTTAGAGGGGTATGGCTACACCTTC. This encodes CSSSLEGYGYTF.

This rearrangement joins TRBV7-9 to TRBJ2-5; 9 bases line up with TRBD2. Germline CDR1 SEHNR, CDR2 FQNEAQ (reference sequence). V shed 2 bases and J 5 bases; nucleotides not matched to a gene: 3. The CDR3 length is 14 residues. The CDR3 nucleotides read TGTGCCAGCAGCTTACTAGCGGGACAGGAGACCCAGTACTTC. It translates to CASSLLAGQETQYF. The full variable domain, in which reference TRBV7-9 and TRBJ2-5 provide the parts outside the CDR3, is DTGVSQNPRHKITKRGQNVTFRCDPISEHNRLYWYRQTLGQGPEFLTYFQNEAQLEKSRLLSDRFSAERPKGSFSTLEIQRTEQGDSAMYLCASSLLAGQETQYFGPGTRLLVL.